This T cell receptor beta chain was profiled in a study of T cells in localized non-small cell lung cancer. This CDR3 spans 15 amino acids. The V end was cut by 4 bases, the J end by 4 bases, with 14 bases between. Germline CDR1 SGHAT, CDR2 FQNNGV. Whole-study results and caveats: Appearing in adjacent lung were a median approximately 57 of the top 100 tumor clones. Prolonged overall survival went with higher T cell density in the blood.

As concerns this clone: The antigen remains unidentified.

Measured with immunoSEQ multiplex PCR; TCRdb has only the in-frame clones, and not every one. The sample has tens of thousands of clones; approximately 94% are singletons. Specimen: peripheral blood, collected before any cancer treatment. The sequence was obtained from a woman between 35 and 75 years old with stage I lung adenocarcinoma. The genes are TRBV11-2 and TRBJ1-3, with D perhaps TRBD1 (6 bases). The CDR3 reads CASSSPARGGNTIYF. In nucleotides, the CDR3 is TGTGCCAGCAGCTCTCCGGCAAGGGGGGGAAACACCATATATTTT.